This T cell receptor (beta chain) was captured in a study of tumor-infiltrating lymphocytes in primary liver carcinoma. CDR1 and CDR2 from the germline V gene are SEHNR and FQNEAQ (reference sequence). The CDR3 totals 17 residues. J gave up 1 base and V 5 bases, and 6 bases lay outside the gene matches. Germline DNA was extracted too, while blood RNA derived from unsorted whole blood. cDNA specific to TCR beta was made from 450 to 650 ng of total RNA, with a constant-region primer employed for priming. Generation of the TCR beta libraries relied on three nested multiplex PCR rounds using slightly modified ARM-PCR. The first two PCR rounds used TRBV1-TRBV30 primers with a Cbeta primer, 10 cycles each. MiXCR was run by TCRdb on the multiplex PCR reads, yielding one entry per CDR3 protein. Of 250,000 to 400,000 distinct CDR3 sequences listed, 65% were seen once; the top ten hold roughly 9%.

Sequencing was performed on peripheral blood. The V and J genes are TRBV7-9 and TRBJ2-4, with TRBD2 matching 12 bases. The TCR originated in a man aged 40-50 years with primary liver carcinoma and hepatitis B virus infection. The CDR3 DNA reads as TGTGCCAGCAGCCCTGGACTAGCGGGATATGCCAAAAACATTCAGTACTTC. Encoded protein: CASSPGLAGYAKNIQYF.